Listed below are T cell receptor beta chains from one sample, sequenced in a study of T cell responses to AZD1222 COVID-19 vaccine. This table comes from immunoSEQ multiplex PCR, and its TCRdb copy is limited to in-frame clones, with some not included. This table has roughly 140,000 clones, roughly 92% appearing once. The source material was peripheral blood, sampled 28 days after the second AZD1222 dose. The origin of the receptors is an adult who received the AZD1222 COVID-19 vaccine. Each CDR3 is given with its conserved first and last residue. Each record gives: clone size, V gene, D gene, J gene, CDR3 DNA, CDR3 protein. The D gene is left open where the match is weak. Rows may omit the clone size; those that give it use once, few, many or a size class.

abundance: once
v_gene: TRBV7-2
d_gene: NA
j_gene: TRBJ1-6
CDR3nt: TGTGCCAGCAGCTTAATGAGGGGGAATTCACCCCTCCACTTT
CDR3aa: CASSLMRGNSPLHF

abundance: NA
v_gene: TRBV19
d_gene: TRBD1
j_gene: TRBJ1-1
CDR3nt: TGTGCCAGTATCCCCCCGACGACAGGGGCGAACACTGAAGCTTTCTTT
CDR3aa: CASIPPTTGANTEAFF

abundance: NA
v_gene: TRBV6-2/TRBV6-3
d_gene: TRBD1
j_gene: TRBJ1-1
CDR3nt: TGTGCCAGCAGTTCACCGGGACAGGGGACTGAAGCTTTCTTT
CDR3aa: CASSSPGQGTEAFF

abundance: NA
v_gene: TRBV9
d_gene: NA
j_gene: TRBJ2-7
CDR3nt: TGTGCCAGCAGCCCCACTGGGCCCTCCTACGAGCAGTACTTC
CDR3aa: CASSPTGPSYEQYF

abundance: NA
v_gene: TRBV24-1
d_gene: TRBD1
j_gene: TRBJ2-1
CDR3nt: TGTGCCACCAGGGACAGGGGATACAATGAGCAGTTCTTC
CDR3aa: CATRDRGYNEQFF

abundance: once
v_gene: TRBV19
d_gene: TRBD1
j_gene: TRBJ1-2
CDR3nt: TGTGCCAGTAGTACCCCGGGACAGAACTATGGCTACACCTTC
CDR3aa: CASSTPGQNYGYTF

abundance: NA
v_gene: TRBV6-5
d_gene: TRBD1
j_gene: TRBJ1-1
CDR3nt: TGTGCCAGCAGTTACGGGACAGGGGGCTTTGAAGCTTTCTTT
CDR3aa: CASSYGTGGFEAFF

abundance: NA
v_gene: TRBV6-2/TRBV6-3
d_gene: NA
j_gene: TRBJ1-2
CDR3nt: TGTGCCAGCAGTTCTGGGACCCACTATGGCTACACCTTC
CDR3aa: CASSSGTHYGYTF

abundance: NA
v_gene: TRBV4-3
d_gene: TRBD1
j_gene: TRBJ1-2
CDR3nt: TGCGCCAGCAGCCTAGGGGACAGGGGAGGGAACGGCTACACCTTC
CDR3aa: CASSLGDRGGNGYTF

abundance: NA
v_gene: TRBV7-9
d_gene: TRBD1
j_gene: TRBJ1-2
CDR3nt: TGTGCCAGCAGCTTACGACAGGGGGCCTACTATGGCTACACCTTC
CDR3aa: CASSLRQGAYYGYTF

abundance: NA
v_gene: TRBV5-4
d_gene: NA
j_gene: TRBJ2-3
CDR3nt: TGTGCCAGCAGCTTGACAGGTAGGCCAGATACGCAGTATTTT
CDR3aa: CASSLTGRPDTQYF

abundance: NA
v_gene: TRBV2
d_gene: NA
j_gene: TRBJ1-2
CDR3nt: TGTGCCAGCGCGGGGCAGGGCCTCTATGGCTACACCTTC
CDR3aa: CASAGQGLYGYTF

abundance: NA
v_gene: TRBV6-5
d_gene: NA
j_gene: TRBJ1-1
CDR3nt: TGTGCCAGCAGTTACTCGGTGGGGCCGAACACTGAAGCTTTCTTT
CDR3aa: CASSYSVGPNTEAFF

abundance: NA
v_gene: TRBV19
d_gene: NA
j_gene: TRBJ1-3
CDR3nt: TGTGCCAGTATTCCGGGGCCTGGAAACACCATATATTTT
CDR3aa: CASIPGPGNTIYF

abundance: NA
v_gene: TRBV24-1
d_gene: NA
j_gene: TRBJ2-7
CDR3nt: TGTGCCACCAGTCAAGGGGGGGACGCTCGGCAGTACTTC
CDR3aa: CATSQGGDARQYF

abundance: NA
v_gene: TRBV20-1
d_gene: NA
j_gene: TRBJ1-2
CDR3nt: TGCAGTGCTAGACCTAACTATGGCTACACCTTC
CDR3aa: CSARPNYGYTF